This T cell receptor (beta chain) was obtained from a study of cytomegalovirus exposure and HLA in healthy donors. The donors were in the approximately 120-subject validation cohort; that cohort was separate from the roughly 680-subject first cohort. J gave up 1 base and V 5 bases, and 3 bases lay outside the gene matches. CDR1 and CDR2 from the germline V gene are SGHTA and FQGTGA. This CDR3 has 14 residues. This clone was recorded only once. TCRdb keeps only in-frame clones here, not all; method: immunoSEQ multiplex PCR. The sample records 200,000 to 250,000 clones, over 80% being singletons. Sequenced sample: PBMCs. The rearrangement uses TRBV7-3 and TRBJ1-1, with TRBD1 matching over 8 bases. The receptor comes from a woman in her twenties or thirties in good health and CMV-seropositive. CDR3 DNA: TGTGCCAGCAGCCCACAGGGGGGGAACACTGAAGCTTTCTTT. This sequence encodes CASSPQGGNTEAFF.